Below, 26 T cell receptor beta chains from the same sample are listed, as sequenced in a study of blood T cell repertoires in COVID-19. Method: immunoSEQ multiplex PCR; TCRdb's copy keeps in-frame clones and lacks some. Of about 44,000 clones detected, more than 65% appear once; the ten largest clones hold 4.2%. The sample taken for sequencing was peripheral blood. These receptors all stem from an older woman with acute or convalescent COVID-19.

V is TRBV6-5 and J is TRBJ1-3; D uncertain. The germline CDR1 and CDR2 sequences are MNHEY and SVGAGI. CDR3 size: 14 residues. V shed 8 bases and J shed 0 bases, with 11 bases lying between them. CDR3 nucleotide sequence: TGTGCCAGCTCCCGAACGGGCTCTGGAAACACCATATATTTT. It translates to CASSRTGSGNTIYF.

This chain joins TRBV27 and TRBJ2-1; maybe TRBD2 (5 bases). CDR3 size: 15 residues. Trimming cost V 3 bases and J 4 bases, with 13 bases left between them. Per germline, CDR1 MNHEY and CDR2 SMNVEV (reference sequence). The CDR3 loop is CASSFVGAGYNEQFF. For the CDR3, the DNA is TGTGCCAGCAGTTTCGTGGGAGCCGGGTACAATGAGCAGTTCTTC.

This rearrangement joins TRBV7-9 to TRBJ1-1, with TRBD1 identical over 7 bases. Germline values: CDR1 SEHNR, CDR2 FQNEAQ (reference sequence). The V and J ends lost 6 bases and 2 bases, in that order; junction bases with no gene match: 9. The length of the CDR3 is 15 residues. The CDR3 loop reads CASRYRQGGNTEAFF. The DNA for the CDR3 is TGTGCCAGCAGATACCGACAGGGTGGAAACACTGAAGCTTTCTTT.

This CDR3 reads CASRPLAGGTGELFF. CDR3 DNA: TGTGCCAGCAGGCCCCTAGCGGGAGGGACCGGGGAGCTGTTTTTT. The chain couples TRBV6-4 to TRBJ2-2; 12 nucleotides line up with TRBD2. The CDR3 is made up of 15 amino acids. V lost 6 bases, J lost 5 bases, and 4 bases stayed unmatched. Germline CDR1 MRHNA, CDR2 SNTAGT.

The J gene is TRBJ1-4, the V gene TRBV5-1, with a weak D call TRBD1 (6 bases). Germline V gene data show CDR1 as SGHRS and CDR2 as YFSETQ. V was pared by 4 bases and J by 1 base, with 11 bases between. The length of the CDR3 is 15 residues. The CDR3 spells CASSTEGGTNEKLFF. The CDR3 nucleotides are TGCGCCAGCAGCACAGAAGGGGGAACTAATGAAAAACTGTTTTTT.

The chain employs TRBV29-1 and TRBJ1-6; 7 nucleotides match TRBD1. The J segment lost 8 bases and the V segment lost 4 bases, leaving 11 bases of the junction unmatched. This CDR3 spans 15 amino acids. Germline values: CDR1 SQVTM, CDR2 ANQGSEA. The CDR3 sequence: CSVAFSTGNDSPLHF. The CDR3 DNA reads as TGCAGCGTTGCTTTCTCGACAGGGAACGATTCACCCCTCCACTTT.

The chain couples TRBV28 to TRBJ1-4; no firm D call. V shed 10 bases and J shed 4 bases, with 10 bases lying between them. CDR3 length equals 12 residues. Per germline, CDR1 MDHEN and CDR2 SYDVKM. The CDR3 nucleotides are TGTGCCATCCAACAGAGTAATGAAAAACTGTTTTTT. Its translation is CAIQQSNEKLFF.

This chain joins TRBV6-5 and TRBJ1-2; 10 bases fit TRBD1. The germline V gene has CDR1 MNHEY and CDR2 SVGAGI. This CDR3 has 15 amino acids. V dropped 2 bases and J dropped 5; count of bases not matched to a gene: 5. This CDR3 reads CASSYGGQGVYGYTF. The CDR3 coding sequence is TGTGCCAGCAGTTACGGCGGACAGGGGGTATATGGCTACACCTTC.

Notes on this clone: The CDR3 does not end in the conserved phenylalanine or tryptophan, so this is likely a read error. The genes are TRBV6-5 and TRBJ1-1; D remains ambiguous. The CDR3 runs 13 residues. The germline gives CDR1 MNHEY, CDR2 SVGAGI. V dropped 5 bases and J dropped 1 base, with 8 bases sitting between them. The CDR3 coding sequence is TGTGCCAGCAGTACAACAGAGAACACTGAAGCTTTCCTT. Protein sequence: CASSTTENTEAFL.

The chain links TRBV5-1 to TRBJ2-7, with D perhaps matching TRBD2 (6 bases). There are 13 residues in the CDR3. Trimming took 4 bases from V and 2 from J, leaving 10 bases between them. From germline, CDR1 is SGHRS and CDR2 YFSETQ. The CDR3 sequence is CASSTGRTYEQYF. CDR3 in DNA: TGCGCCAGCAGCACGGGGAGGACCTACGAGCAGTACTTC.

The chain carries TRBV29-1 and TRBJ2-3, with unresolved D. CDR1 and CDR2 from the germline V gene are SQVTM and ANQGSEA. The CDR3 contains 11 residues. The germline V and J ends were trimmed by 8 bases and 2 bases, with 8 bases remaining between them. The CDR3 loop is CSFSLTDTQYF. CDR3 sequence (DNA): TGCAGCTTCTCTCTCACAGATACGCAGTATTTT.

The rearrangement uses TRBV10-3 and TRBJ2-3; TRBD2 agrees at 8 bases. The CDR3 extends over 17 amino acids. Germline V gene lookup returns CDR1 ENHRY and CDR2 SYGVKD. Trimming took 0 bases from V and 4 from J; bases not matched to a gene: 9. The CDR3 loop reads CAISESEGLVGPDTQYF. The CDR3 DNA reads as TGTGCCATCAGTGAGTCGGAGGGACTAGTTGGGCCAGATACGCAGTATTTT.

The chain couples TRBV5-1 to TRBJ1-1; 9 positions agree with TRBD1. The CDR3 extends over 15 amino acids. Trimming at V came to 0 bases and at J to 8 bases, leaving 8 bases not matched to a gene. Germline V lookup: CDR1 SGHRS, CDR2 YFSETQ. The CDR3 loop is CASSLVTGGSLEAFF. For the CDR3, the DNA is TGCGCCAGCAGCTTGGTCACAGGGGGCAGTCTGGAAGCTTTCTTT. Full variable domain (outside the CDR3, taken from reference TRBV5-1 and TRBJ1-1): KAGVTQTPRYLIKTRGQQVTLSCSPISGHRSVSWYQQTPGQGLQFLFEYFSETQRNKGNFPGRFSGRQFSNSRSEMNVSTLELGDSALYLCASSLVTGGSLEAFFGQGTRLTVV.

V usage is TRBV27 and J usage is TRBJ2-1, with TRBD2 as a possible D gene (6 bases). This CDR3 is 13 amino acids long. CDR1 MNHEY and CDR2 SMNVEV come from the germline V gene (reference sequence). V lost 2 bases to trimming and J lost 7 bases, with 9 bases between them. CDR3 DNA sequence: TGTGCCAGCAGTTTAGGGGGGAGGAATGAGCAGTTCTTC. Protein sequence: CASSLGGRNEQFF.

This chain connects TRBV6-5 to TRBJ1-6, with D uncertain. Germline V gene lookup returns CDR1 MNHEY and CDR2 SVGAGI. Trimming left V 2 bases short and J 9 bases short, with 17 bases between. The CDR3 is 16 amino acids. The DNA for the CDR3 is TGTGCCAGCAGTTACCTTGTGGCCGGGAATCGTTCACCCCTCCACTTT. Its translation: CASSYLVAGNRSPLHF.

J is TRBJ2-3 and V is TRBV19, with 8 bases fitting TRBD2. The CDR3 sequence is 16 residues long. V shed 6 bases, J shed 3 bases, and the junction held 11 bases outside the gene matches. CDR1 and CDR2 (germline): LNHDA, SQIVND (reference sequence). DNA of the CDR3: TGTGCCAGTAGAGAAAGAGCGGGAGTGGGGACAGATACGCAGTATTTT. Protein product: CASRERAGVGTDTQYF.

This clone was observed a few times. CDR3 region: CASRLAENSYEQYF. The CDR3 DNA is TGTGCCAGCAGGCTAGCGGAGAACTCCTACGAGCAGTACTTC. The genes are TRBV27 and TRBJ2-7, with 7 bases fitting TRBD2. Unmatched junction bases numbered 5, after V lost 6 bases and J lost 0 bases. The CDR3 totals 14 residues. Germline V gene data show CDR1 as MNHEY and CDR2 as SMNVEV (reference sequence).

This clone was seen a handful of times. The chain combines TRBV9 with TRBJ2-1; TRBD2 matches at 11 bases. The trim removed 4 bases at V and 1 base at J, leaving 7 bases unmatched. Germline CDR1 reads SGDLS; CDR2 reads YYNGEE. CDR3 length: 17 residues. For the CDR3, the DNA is TGTGCCAGCAGCCCCAGACTAGCGGGGTCGTCCTACAATGAGCAGTTCTTC. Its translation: CASSPRLAGSSYNEQFF.

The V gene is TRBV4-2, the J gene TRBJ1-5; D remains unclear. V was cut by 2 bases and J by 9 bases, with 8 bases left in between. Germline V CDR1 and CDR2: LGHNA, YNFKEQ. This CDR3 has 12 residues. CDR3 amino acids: CASSQSSGPQHF. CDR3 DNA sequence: TGTGCCAGCAGCCAATCCTCGGGGCCCCAGCATTTT.

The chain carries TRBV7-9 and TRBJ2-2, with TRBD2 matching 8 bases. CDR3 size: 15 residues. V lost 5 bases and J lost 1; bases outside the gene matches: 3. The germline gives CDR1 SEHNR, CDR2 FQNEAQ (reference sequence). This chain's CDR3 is CASSGLAVNTGELFF. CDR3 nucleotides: TGTGCCAGCAGCGGACTAGCAGTGAACACCGGGGAGCTGTTTTTT.

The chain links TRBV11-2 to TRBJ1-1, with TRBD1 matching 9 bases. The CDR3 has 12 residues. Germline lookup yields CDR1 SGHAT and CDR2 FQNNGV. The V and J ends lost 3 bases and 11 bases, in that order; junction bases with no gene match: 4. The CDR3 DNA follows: TGTGCCAGCAGCTTGGGGACAGGGAGGGCTTTCTTT. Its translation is CASSLGTGRAFF.

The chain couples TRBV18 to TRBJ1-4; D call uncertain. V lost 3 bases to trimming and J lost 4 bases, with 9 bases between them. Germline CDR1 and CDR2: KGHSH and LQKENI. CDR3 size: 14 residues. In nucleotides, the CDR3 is TGTGCCAGCTCACCTAATCTCAGTAATGAAAAACTGTTTTTT. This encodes CASSPNLSNEKLFF.

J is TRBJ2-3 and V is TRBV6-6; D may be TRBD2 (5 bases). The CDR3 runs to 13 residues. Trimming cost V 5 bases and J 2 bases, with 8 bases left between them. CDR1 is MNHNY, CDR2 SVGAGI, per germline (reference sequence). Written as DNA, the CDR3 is TGTGCCAGCAGTCCCGGGAACACAGATACGCAGTATTTT. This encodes CASSPGNTDTQYF.

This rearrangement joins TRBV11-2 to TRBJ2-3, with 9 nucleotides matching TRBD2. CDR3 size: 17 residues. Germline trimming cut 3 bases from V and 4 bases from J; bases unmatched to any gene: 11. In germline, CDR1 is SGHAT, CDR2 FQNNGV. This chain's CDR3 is CASSLLAGGFFADTQYF. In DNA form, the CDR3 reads TGTGCCAGCAGCTTGTTGGCGGGAGGGTTTTTTGCAGATACGCAGTATTTT.

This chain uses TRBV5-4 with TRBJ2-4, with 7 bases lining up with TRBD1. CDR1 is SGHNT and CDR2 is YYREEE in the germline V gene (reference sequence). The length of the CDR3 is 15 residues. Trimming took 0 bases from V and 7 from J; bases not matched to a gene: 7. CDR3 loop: CASSLEAGGRNIQYF. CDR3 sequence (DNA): TGTGCCAGCAGCTTGGAGGCAGGGGGACGCAACATTCAGTACTTC. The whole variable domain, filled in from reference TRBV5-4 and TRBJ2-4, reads ETGVTQSPTHLIKTRGQQVTLRCSSQSGHNTVSWYQQALGQGPQFIFQYYREEENGRGNFPPRFSGLQFPNYSSELNVNALELDDSALYLCASSLEAGGRNIQYFGAGTRLSVL.

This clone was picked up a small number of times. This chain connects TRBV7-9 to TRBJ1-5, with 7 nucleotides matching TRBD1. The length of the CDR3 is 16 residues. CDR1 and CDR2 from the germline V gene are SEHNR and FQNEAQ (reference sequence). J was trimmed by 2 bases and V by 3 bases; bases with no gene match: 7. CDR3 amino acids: CASSFNRGWGNQPQHF. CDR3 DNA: TGTGCCAGCAGCTTTAACAGGGGTTGGGGCAATCAGCCCCAGCATTTT.